In its sample, the clone carrying this T cell receptor (beta chain) was seen many times. Its matching antigen is unknown. Patients newly diagnosed with hyperthyroidism, under 2 months' duration, were aged 18 to 65, the study reports. Amplification of the TCR beta CDR3 regions used RNA transcripts (as template). Second-round multiplex PCR followed a first-round RT-PCR using HTBI primers. TCRdb reanalysed the multiplex PCR reads using MiXCR and keeps one entry per CDR3 protein. The sample consists of roughly 610,000 distinct CDR3 sequences, 20% to 25% of them appearing once. CDR1 is KGHDR and CDR2 is SFDVKD in the germline V gene. The CDR3 contains 15 residues. Trimming stripped 2 bases from V and 4 bases from J, with 11 bases between. The data derive from a study of Graves' ophthalmopathy and Graves' hyperthyroidism. Study-wide results and limits: The model flagged ophthalmopathy progression at roughly 71% sensitivity and 72% to 85% specificity.

V gene TRBV24-1 combines with J gene TRBJ2-4; D might be TRBD1 (6 bases). The specimen was peripheral blood. This receptor was obtained from a woman younger than 35 with stable Graves' hyperthyroidism. Some clones in this sample may be carry-over from other donors' samples. CDR3: CATSDSGQLKNIQYF. In DNA, the CDR3 is TGTGCCACCAGTGATTCGGGACAATTAAAAAACATTCAGTACTTC.